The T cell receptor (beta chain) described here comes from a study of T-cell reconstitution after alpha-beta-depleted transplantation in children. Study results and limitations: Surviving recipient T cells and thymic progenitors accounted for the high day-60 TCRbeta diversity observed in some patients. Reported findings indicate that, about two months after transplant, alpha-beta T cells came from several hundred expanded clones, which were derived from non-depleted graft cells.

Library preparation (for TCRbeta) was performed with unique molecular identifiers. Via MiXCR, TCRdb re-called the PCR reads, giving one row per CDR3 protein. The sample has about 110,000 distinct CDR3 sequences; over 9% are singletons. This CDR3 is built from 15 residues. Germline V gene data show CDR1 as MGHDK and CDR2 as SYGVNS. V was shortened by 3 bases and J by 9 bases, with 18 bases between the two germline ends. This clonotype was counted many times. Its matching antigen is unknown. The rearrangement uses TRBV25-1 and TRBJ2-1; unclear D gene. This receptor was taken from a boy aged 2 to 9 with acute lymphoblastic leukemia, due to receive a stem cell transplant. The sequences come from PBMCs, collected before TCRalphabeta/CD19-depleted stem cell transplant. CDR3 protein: CASSDRGVAVSEQFF. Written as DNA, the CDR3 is TGTGCCAGCAGTGATAGAGGTGTGGCAGTCAGTGAGCAGTTCTTC.